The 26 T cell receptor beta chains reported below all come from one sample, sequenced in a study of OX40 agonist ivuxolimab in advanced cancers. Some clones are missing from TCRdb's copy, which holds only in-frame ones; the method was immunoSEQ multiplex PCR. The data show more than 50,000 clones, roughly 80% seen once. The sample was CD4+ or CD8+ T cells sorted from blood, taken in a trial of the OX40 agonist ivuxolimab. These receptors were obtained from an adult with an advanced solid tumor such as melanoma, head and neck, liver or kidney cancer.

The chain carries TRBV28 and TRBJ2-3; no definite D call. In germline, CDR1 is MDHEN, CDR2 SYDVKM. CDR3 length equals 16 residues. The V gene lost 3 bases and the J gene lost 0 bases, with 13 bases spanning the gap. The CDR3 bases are TGTGCCAGCAGTTTTGTGCCGGGCTCCAGCACAGATACGCAGTATTTT. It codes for CASSFVPGSSTDTQYF.

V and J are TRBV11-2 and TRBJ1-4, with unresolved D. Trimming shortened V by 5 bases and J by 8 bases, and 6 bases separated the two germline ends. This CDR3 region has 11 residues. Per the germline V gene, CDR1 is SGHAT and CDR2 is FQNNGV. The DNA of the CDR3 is TGTGCCAGCAGCCGAACCGAAAAACTGTTTTTT. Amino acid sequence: CASSRTEKLFF.

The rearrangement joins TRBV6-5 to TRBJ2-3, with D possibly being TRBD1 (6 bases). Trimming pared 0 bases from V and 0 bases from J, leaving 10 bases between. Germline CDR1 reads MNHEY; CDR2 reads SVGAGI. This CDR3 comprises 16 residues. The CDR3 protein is CASSYSDSLSTDTQYF. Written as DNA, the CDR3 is TGTGCCAGCAGTTACTCGGACAGCCTTAGCACAGATACGCAGTATTTT.

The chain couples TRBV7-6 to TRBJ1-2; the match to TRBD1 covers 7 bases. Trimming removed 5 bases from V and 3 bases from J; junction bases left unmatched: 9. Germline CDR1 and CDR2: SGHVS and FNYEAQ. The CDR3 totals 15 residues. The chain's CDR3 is CASSPLGQGDYGYTF. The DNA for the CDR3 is TGTGCCAGCAGCCCGTTGGGGCAGGGGGACTATGGCTACACCTTC.

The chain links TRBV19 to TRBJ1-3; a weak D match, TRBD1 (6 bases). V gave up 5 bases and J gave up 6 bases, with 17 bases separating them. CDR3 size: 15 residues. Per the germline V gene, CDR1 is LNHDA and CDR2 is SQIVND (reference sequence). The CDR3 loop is CASSARGRGENTIYF. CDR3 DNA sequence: TGTGCCAGTAGTGCCAGGGGTCGGGGCGAAAACACCATATATTTT. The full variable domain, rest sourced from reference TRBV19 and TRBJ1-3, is DGGITQSPKYLFRKEGQNVTLSCEQNLNHDAMYWYRQDPGQGLRLIYYSQIVNDFQKGDIAEGYSVSREKKESFPLTVTSAQKNPTAFYLCASSARGRGENTIYFGEGSWLTVV.

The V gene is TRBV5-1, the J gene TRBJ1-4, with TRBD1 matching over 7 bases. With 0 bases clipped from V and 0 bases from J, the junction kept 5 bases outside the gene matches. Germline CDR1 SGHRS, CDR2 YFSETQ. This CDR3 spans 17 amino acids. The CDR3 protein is CASSLGQGVATNEKLFF. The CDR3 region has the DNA TGCGCCAGCAGCTTGGGTCAGGGGGTTGCAACTAATGAAAAACTGTTTTTT.

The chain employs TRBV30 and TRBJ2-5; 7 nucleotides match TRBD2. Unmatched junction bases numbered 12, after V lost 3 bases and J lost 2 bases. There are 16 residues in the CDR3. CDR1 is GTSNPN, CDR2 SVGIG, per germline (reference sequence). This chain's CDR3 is CAWSEGSSGIQETQYF. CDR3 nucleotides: TGTGCCTGGAGCGAGGGGTCTAGCGGTATACAAGAGACCCAGTACTTC.

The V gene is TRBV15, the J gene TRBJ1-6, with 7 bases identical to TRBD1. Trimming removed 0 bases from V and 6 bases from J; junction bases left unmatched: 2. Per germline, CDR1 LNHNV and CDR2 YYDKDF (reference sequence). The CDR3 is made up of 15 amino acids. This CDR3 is CATSREQGTNSPLHF. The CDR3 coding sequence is TGTGCCACCAGCAGAGAACAGGGGACTAATTCACCCCTCCACTTT. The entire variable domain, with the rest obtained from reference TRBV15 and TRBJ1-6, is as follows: DAMVIQNPRYQVTQFGKPVTLSCSQTLNHNVMYWYQQKSSQAPKLLFHYYDKDFNNEADTPDNFQSRRPNTSFCFLDIRSPGLGDTAMYLCATSREQGTNSPLHFGNGTRLTVT.

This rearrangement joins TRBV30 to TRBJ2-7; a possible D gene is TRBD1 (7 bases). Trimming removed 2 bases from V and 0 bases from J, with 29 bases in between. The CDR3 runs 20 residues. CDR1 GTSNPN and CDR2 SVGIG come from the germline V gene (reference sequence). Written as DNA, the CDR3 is TGTGCCTGGAGTTCCAGGGGGACTCTGCCCGTGTGGCGGGGCTCCTACGAGCAGTACTTC. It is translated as CAWSSRGTLPVWRGSYEQYF. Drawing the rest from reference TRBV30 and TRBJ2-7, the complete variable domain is SQTIHQWPATLVQPVGSPLSLECTVEGTSNPNLYWYRQAAGRGLQLLFYSVGIGQISSEVPQNLSASRPQDRQFILSSKKLLLSDSGFYLCAWSSRGTLPVWRGSYEQYFGPGTRLTVT.

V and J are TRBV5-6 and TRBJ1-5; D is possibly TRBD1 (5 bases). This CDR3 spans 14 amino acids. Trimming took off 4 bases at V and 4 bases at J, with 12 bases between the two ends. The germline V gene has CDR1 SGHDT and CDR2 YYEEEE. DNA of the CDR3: TGTGCCAGCAGCCAAAAACGGGGGAATCAGCCCCAGCATTTT. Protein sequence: CASSQKRGNQPQHF.

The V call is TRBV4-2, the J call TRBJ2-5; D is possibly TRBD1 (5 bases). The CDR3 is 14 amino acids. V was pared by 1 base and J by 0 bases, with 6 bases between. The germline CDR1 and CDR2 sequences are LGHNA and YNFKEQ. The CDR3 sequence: CASSQVGDQETQYF. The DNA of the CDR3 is TGTGCCAGCAGCCAAGTAGGGGACCAAGAGACCCAGTACTTC.

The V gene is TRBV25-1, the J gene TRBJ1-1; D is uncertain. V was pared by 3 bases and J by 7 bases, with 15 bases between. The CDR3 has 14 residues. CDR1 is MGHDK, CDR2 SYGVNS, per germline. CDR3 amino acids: CASSDSGRSREAFF. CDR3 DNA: TGTGCCAGCAGTGATTCTGGACGGTCGCGTGAAGCTTTCTTT.

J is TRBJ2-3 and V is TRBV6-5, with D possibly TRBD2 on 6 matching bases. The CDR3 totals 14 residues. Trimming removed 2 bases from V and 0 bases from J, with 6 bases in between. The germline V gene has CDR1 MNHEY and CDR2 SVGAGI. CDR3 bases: TGTGCCAGCAGTTACGGACTAAGCACAGATACGCAGTATTTT. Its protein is CASSYGLSTDTQYF.

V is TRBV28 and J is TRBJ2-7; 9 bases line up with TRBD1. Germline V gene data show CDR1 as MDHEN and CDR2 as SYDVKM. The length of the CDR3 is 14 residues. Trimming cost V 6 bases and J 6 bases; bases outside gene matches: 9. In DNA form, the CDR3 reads TGTGCCAGCAGCCTCGGGACAGGGCAGGTCGAGCAGTACTTC. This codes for CASSLGTGQVEQYF. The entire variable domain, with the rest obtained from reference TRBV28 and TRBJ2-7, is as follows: DVKVTQSSRYLVKRTGEKVFLECVQDMDHENMFWYRQDPGLGLRLIYFSYDVKMKEKGDIPEGYSVSREKKERFSLILESASTNQTSMYLCASSLGTGQVEQYFGPGTRLTVT.

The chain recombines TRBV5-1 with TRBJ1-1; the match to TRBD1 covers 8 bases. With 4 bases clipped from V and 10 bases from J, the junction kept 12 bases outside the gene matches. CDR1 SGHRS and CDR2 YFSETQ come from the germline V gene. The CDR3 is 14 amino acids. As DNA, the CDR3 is TGCGCCAGCAGCGTGGAGGGACAGGAGCGTGGAGCTTTCTTT. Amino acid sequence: CASSVEGQERGAFF. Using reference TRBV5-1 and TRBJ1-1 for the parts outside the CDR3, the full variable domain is KAGVTQTPRYLIKTRGQQVTLSCSPISGHRSVSWYQQTPGQGLQFLFEYFSETQRNKGNFPGRFSGRQFSNSRSEMNVSTLELGDSALYLCASSVEGQERGAFFGQGTRLTVV.

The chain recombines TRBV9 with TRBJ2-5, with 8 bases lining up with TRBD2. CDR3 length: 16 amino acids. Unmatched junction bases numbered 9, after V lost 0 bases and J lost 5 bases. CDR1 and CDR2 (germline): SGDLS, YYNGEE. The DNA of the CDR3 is TGTGCCAGCAGCGTAGACGGTAGCGGGGCACGCGAGACCCAGTACTTC. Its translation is CASSVDGSGARETQYF.

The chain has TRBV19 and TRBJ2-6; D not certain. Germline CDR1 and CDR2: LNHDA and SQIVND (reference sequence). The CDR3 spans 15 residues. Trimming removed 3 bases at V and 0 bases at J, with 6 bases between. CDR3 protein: CASSIRFSGANVLTF. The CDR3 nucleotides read TGTGCCAGTAGTATTCGGTTCTCTGGGGCCAACGTCCTGACTTTC.

CDR3 protein: CASSWGQGNSPLHF. CDR3 sequence (DNA): TGTGCCAGCAGTTGGGGACAGGGTAATTCACCCCTCCACTTT. This chain joins TRBV6-6 and TRBJ1-6; 9 bases fit TRBD1. This CDR3 spans 14 amino acids. Unmatched junction bases numbered 1, after V lost 4 bases and J lost 6 bases. Germline V gene data show CDR1 as MNHNY and CDR2 as SVGAGI (reference sequence).

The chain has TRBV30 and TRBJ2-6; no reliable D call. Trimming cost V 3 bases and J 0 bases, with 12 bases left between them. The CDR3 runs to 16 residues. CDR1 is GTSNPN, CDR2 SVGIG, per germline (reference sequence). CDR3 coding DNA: TGTGCCTGGAGCGCCCCCTGGGGCTCTGGGGCCAACGTCCTGACTTTC. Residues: CAWSAPWGSGANVLTF. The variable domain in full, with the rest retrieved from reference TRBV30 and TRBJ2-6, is SQTIHQWPATLVQPVGSPLSLECTVEGTSNPNLYWYRQAAGRGLQLLFYSVGIGQISSEVPQNLSASRPQDRQFILSSKKLLLSDSGFYLCAWSAPWGSGANVLTFGAGSRLTVL.

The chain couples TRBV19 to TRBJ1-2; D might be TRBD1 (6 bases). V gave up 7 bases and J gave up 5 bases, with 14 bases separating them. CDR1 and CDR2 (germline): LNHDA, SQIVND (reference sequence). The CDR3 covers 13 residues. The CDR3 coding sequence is TGTGCCAGTAAGGAGACAGGAGTTTATGGCTACACCTTC. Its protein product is CASKETGVYGYTF.

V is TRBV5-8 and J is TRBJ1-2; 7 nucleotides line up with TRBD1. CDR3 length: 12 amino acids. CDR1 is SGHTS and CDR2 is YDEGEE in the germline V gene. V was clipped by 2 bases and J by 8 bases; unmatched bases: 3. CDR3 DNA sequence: TGTGCCAGCAGCTTAGGGGGCGGCGGCTACACCTTC. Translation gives CASSLGGGGYTF.

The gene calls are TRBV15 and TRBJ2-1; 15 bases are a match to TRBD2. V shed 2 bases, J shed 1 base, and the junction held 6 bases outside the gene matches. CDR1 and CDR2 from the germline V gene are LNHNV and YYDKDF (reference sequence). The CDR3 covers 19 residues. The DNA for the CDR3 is TGTGCCACCAGCAGATCCCCAGGGACTAGCGGGAGGTCCTACAATGAGCAGTTCTTC. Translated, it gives CATSRSPGTSGRSYNEQFF. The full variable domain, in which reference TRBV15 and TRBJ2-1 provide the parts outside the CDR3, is DAMVIQNPRYQVTQFGKPVTLSCSQTLNHNVMYWYQQKSSQAPKLLFHYYDKDFNNEADTPDNFQSRRPNTSFCFLDIRSPGLGDTAMYLCATSRSPGTSGRSYNEQFFGPGTRLTVL.

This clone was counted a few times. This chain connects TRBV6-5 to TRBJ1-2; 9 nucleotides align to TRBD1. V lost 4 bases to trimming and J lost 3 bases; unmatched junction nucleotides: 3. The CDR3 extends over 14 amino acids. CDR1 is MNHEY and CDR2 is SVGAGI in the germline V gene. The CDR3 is CASSLTGGDYGYTF. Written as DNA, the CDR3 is TGTGCCAGCAGTTTGACAGGGGGAGACTATGGCTACACCTTC.

The CDR3 spells CASSEQGLAEAFF. CDR3 bases: TGCGCCAGCAGTGAACAGGGGCTGGCTGAAGCTTTCTTT. The chain employs TRBV10-2 and TRBJ1-1; 7 bases are shared with TRBD1. The CDR3 has 13 residues. CDR1 and CDR2 from the germline V gene are WSHSY and SAAADI. V shed 3 bases, J shed 6 bases, and the junction held 4 bases outside the gene matches.

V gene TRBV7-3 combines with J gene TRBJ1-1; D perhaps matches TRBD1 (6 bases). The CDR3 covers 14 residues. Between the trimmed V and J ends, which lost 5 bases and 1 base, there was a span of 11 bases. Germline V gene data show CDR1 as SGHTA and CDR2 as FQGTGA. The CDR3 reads CASSLRDKNTEAFF. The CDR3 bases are TGTGCCAGCAGCCTCCGGGACAAGAACACTGAAGCTTTCTTT.

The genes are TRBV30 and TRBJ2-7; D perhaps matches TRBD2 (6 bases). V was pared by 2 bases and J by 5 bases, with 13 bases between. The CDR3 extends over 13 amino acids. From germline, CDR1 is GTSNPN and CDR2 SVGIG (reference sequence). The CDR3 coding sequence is TGTGCCTGGAGTCGGGGGAGTAGCCACGAGCAGTACTTC. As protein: CAWSRGSSHEQYF.